A single sample is the source of the 4 T cell receptor beta chains below, sequenced in a study of cytomegalovirus exposure and HLA in healthy donors. Here immunoSEQ multiplex PCR was the method, and the copy in TCRdb shows in-frame clones only, minus some. The table lists about 130,000 clones, about 91% of them singletons, with 0.95% to 1.5% in the top ten. The sample taken for sequencing was PBMCs. The receptors here all came from a woman aged 18-29 years in good health and CMV-seronegative.

CDR3 DNA sequence: TGTGCCAGCAGCCAACCCACCGGGGAGACTGAAGCTTTCTTT. It codes for CASSQPTGETEAFF. The gene calls are TRBV5-6 and TRBJ1-1; D ambiguous. Trimming removed 4 bases from V and 5 bases from J, with 15 bases in between. The CDR3 contains 14 residues. CDR1 is SGHDT and CDR2 is YYEEEE in the germline V gene.

This rearrangement joins TRBV4-1 to TRBJ2-7; TRBD1 matches 8 bases. CDR1 and CDR2 (germline): MGHRA, YSYEKL. This CDR3 comprises 16 residues. Losses at the gene ends were 5 bases for V and 5 bases for J; bases not matched to a gene: 14. CDR3 DNA: TGCGCCAGCAGCTACGCCCAGGGGGCCCGGGTAGACGAGCAGTACTTC. It specifies CASSYAQGARVDEQYF.

The rearrangement uses TRBV11-2 and TRBJ2-3; 8 bases align to TRBD2. V lost 5 bases, J lost 2 bases, and 15 bases stayed unmatched. The CDR3 runs to 18 residues. CDR1 and CDR2 (germline): SGHAT, FQNNGV. CDR3 sequence: CASSPSRFGGGTTDTQYF. The CDR3 region has the DNA TGTGCCAGCAGCCCAAGTCGGTTTGGCGGGGGGACCACAGATACGCAGTATTTT.

The chain carries TRBV7-8 and TRBJ1-2; no definite D call. The V end was cut by 5 bases, the J end by 0 bases, with 16 bases between. Germline CDR1 and CDR2: SGHVS and FQNEAQ. The CDR3 has 16 amino acids. CDR3 region: CASSRREHISNYGYTF. DNA of the CDR3: TGTGCCAGCAGCCGACGGGAGCACATTTCTAACTATGGCTACACCTTC.